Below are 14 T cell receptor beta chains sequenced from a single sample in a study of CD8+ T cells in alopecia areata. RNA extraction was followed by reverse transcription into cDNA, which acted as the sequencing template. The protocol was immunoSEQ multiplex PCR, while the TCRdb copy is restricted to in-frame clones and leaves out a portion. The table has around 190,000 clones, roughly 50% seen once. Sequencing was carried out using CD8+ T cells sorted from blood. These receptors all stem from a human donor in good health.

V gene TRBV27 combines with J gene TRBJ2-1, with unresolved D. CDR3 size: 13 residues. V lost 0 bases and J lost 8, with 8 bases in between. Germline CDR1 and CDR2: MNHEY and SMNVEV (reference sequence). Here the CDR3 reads CASSLSGWDEQFF. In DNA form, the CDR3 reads TGTGCCAGCAGTTTATCAGGGTGGGATGAGCAGTTCTTC.

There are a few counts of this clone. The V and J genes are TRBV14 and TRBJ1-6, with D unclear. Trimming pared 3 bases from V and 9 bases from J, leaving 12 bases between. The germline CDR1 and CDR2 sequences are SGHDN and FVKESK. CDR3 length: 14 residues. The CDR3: CASSQAILGSPLHF. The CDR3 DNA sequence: TGTGCCAGCAGCCAGGCTATACTAGGTTCACCCCTCCACTTT.

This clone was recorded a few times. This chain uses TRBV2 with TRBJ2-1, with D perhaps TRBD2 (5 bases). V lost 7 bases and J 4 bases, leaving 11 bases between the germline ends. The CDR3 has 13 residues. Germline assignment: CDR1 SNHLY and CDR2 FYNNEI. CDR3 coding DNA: TGTGCCAGCATCGAGCGGAATTACAATGAGCAGTTCTTC. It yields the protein CASIERNYNEQFF. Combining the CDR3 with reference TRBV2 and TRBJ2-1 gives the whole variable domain EPEVTQTPSHQVTQMGQEVILRCVPISNHLYFYWYRQILGQKVEFLVSFYNNEISEKSEIFDDQFSVERPDGSNFTLKIRSTKLEDSAMYFCASIERNYNEQFFGPGTRLTVL.

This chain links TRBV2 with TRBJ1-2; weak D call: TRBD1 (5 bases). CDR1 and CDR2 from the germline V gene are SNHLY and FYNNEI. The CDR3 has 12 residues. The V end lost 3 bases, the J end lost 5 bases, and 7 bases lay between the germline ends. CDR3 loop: CASSDREYGYTF. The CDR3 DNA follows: TGTGCCAGCAGTGACAGGGAGTATGGCTACACCTTC.

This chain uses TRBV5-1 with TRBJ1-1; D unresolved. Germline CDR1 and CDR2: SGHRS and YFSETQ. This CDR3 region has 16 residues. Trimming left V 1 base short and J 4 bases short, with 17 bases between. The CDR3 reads CASSLIGLRAGTEAFF. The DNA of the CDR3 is TGCGCCAGCAGCTTGATAGGCCTTAGGGCCGGCACTGAAGCTTTCTTT.

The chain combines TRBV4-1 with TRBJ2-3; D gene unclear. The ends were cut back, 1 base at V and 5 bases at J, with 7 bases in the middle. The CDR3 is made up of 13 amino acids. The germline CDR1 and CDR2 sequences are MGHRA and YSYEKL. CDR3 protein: CASSQGAGDTQYF. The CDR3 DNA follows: TGCGCCAGCAGCCAAGGGGCAGGAGATACGCAGTATTTT.

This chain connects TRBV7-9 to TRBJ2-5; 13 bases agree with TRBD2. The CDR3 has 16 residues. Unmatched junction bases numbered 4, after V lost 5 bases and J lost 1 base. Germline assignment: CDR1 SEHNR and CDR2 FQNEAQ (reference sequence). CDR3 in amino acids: CASSVRTSGGQETQYF. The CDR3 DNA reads TGTGCCAGCAGCGTAAGGACTAGCGGGGGCCAAGAGACCCAGTACTTC.

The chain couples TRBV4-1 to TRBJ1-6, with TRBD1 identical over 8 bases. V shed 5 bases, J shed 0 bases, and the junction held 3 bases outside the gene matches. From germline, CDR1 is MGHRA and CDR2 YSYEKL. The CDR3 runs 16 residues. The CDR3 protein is CASSRTGSSYNSPLHF. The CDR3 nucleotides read TGCGCCAGCAGCAGGACAGGGAGCTCCTATAATTCACCCCTCCACTTT.

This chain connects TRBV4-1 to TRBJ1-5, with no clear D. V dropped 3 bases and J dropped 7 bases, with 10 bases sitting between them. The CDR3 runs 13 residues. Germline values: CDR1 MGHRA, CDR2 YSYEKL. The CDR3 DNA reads TGCGCCAGCAGCCAGGCCCCTGGACAGCCCCAGCATTTT. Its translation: CASSQAPGQPQHF.

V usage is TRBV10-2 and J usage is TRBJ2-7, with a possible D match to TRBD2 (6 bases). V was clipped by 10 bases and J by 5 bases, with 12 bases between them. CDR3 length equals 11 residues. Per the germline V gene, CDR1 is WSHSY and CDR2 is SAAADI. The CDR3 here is CATAWGDEQYF. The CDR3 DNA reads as TGCGCCACCGCTTGGGGGGACGAGCAGTACTTC.

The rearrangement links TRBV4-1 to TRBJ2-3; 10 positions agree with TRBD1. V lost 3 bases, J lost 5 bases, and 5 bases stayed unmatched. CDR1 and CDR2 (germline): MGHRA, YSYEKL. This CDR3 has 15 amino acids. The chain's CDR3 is CASSHRQGAGDTQYF. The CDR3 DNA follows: TGCGCCAGCAGCCATAGACAGGGGGCTGGAGATACGCAGTATTTT.

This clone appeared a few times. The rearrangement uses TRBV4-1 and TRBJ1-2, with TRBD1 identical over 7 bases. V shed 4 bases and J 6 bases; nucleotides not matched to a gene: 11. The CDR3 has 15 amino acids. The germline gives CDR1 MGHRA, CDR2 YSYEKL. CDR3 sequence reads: CASSPVKQGKDGYTF. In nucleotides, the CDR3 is TGCGCCAGCAGCCCAGTAAAACAGGGGAAGGATGGCTACACCTTC.

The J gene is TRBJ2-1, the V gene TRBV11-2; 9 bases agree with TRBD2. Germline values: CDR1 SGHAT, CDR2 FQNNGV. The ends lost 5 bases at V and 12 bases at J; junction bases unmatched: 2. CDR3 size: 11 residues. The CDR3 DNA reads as TGTGCCAGCAGCAAAGCGGGGGGGCAGTTCTTC. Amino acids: CASSKAGGQFF.

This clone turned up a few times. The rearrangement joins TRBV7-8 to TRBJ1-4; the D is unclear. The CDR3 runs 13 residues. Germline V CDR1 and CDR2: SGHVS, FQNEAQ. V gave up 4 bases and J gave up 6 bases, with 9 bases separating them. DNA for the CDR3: TGTGCCAGCAGCTCCGTGAATGATGAAAAACTGTTTTTT. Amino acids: CASSSVNDEKLFF.